This TCR beta chain was retrieved from a study of T cell repertoires in cytomegalovirus infection. In the study overall: Peptides in the study included HLA-C-restricted and HLA-B-restricted CMV epitopes. Shared public TCR beta signatures pointed to both CMV infection and a matching HLA type. Study-wide results and limits: CMV-specific TCR beta clonotypes restricted by HLA-C dominated the ex vivo response.

As regards this clonotype: Its cognate antigen is unknown. The junction differs from germline at one of its ends, possibly a read error.

MiXCR, applied by TCRdb to the reads, yields one record per CDR3 protein. The table has about 890,000 distinct CDR3 sequences, roughly 30% seen once. Per the germline V gene, CDR1 is SGHVS and CDR2 is FQNEAQ. This CDR3 spans 16 amino acids. This chain joins TRBV7-8 and TRBJ1-6; TRBD1 agrees at 9 bases. Sequences were derived from cultured CD8+ T cells from PBMCs, sampled from culture after CMV antigen stimulation. The receptor comes from a human donor in good health (CMV status not recorded). Some clones in this sample may be carry-over from other donors' samples. The CDR3: CASSEWDRAYNPPLHF. The CDR3 region has the DNA TGTGCCAGCAGCGAATGGGACAGGGCATATAATCCACCCCTCCACTTT.